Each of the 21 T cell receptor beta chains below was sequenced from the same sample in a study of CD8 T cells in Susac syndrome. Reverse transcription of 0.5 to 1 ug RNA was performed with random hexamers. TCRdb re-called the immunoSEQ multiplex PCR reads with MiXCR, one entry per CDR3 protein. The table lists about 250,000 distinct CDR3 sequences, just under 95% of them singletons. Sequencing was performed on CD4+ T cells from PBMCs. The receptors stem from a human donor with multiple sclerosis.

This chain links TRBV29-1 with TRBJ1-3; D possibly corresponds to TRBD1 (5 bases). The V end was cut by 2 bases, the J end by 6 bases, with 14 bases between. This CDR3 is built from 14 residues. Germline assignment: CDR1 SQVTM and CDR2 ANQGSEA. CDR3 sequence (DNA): TGCAGCGTTGAAAGGGGAGAGGCGGAAAACACCATATATTTT. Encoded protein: CSVERGEAENTIYF. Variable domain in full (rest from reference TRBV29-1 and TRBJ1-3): SAVISQKPSRDICQRGTSLTIQCQVDSQVTMMFWYRQQPGQSLTLIATANQGSEATYESGFVIDKFPISRPNLTFSTLTVSNMSPEDSSIYLCSVERGEAENTIYFGEGSWLTVV.

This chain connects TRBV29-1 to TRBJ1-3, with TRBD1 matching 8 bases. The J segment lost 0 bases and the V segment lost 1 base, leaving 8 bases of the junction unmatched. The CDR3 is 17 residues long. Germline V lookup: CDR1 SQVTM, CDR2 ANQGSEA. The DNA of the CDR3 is TGCAGCGTTGAAGTAAGGGACAGGCATATCTCTGGAAACACCATATATTTT. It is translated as CSVEVRDRHISGNTIYF.

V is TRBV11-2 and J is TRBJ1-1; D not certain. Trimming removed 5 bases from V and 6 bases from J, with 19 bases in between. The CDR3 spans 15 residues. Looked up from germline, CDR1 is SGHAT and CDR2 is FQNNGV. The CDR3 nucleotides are TGTGCCAGCAGCCGACAACTGGGCGTCTCGGCTGAAGCTTTCTTT. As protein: CASSRQLGVSAEAFF.

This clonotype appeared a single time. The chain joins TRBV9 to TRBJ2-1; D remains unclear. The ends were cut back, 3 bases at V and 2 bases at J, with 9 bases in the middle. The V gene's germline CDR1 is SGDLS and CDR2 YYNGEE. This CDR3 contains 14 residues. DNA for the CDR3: TGTGCCAGCAGCGGCGGAATGGCCTACAATGAGCAGTTCTTC. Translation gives CASSGGMAYNEQFF.

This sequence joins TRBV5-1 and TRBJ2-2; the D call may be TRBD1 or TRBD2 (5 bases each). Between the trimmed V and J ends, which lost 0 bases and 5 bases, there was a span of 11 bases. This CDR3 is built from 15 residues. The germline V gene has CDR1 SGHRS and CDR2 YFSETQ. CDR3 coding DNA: TGCGCCAGCAGCTTGGACGGGGCGATAACCGGGGAGCTGTTTTTT. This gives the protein CASSLDGAITGELFF.

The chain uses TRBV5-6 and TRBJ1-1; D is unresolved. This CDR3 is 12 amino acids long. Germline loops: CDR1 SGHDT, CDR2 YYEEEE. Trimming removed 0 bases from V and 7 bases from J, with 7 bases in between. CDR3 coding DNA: TGTGCCAGCAGCTTGGTAGGAGGTGAAGCTTTCTTT. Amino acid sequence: CASSLVGGEAFF.

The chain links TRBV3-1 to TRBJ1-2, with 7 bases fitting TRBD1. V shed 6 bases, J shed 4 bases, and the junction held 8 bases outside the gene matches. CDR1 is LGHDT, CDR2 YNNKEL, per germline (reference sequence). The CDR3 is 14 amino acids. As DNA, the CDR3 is TGTGCCAGCAGGCCCCCGGGACAGCTCTATGGCTACACCTTC. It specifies CASRPPGQLYGYTF.

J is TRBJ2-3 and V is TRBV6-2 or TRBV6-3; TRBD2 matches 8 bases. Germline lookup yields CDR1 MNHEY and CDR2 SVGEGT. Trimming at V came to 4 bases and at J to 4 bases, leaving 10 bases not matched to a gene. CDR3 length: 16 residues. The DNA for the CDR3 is TGTGCCAGCAGTTCCCCCGGGGGGGGCAGGGCAGATACGCAGTATTTT. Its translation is CASSSPGGGRADTQYF.

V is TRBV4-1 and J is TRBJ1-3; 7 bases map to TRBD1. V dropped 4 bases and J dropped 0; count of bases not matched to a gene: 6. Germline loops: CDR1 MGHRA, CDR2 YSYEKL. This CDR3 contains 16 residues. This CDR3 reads CASSLTQGFSGNTIYF. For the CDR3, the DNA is TGCGCCAGCAGCCTAACACAGGGGTTCTCTGGAAACACCATATATTTT.

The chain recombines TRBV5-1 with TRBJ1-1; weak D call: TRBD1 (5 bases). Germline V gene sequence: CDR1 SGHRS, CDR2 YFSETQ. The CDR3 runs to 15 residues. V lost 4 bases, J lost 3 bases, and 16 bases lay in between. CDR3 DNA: TGCGCCAGCAGCCTGGGGGTGAGTGCGGACACTGAAGCTTTCTTT. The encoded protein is CASSLGVSADTEAFF.

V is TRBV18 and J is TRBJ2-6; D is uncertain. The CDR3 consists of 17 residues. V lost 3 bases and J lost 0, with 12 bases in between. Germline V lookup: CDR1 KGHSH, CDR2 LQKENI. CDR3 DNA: TGTGCCAGCTCACCGAACGGACCGAACTCTGGGGCCAACGTCCTGACTTTC. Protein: CASSPNGPNSGANVLTF. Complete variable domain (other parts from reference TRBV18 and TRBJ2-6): NAGVMQNPRHLVRRRGQEARLRCSPMKGHSHVYWYRQLPEEGLKFMVYLQKENIIDESGMPKERFSAEFPKEGPSILRIQQVVRGDSAAYFCASSPNGPNSGANVLTFGAGSRLTVL.

The CDR3 DNA reads as TGTGCCAGCAGGTTAAGTCCTATGGACACTGAAGCTTTCTTT. This translates into CASRLSPMDTEAFF. The V gene is TRBV6-6, the J gene TRBJ1-1; D not certain. Between the trimmed V and J ends, which lost 6 bases and 3 bases, there was a span of 14 bases. The CDR3 runs to 14 residues. Germline assignment: CDR1 MNHNY and CDR2 SVGAGI (reference sequence).

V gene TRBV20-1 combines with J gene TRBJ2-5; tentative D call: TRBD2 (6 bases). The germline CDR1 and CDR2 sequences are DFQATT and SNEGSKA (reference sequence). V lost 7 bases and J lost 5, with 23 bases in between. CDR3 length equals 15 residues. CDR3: CSVPPLGGMIETQYF. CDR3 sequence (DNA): TGCAGTGTCCCCCCACTGGGGGGTATGATCGAGACCCAGTACTTC.

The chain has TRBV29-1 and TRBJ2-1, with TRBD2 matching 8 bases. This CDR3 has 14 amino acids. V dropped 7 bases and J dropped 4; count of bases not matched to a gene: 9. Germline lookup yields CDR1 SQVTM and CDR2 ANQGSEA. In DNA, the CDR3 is TGCAGCGCCCCCCGGGCGGGAGGTTACAATGAGCAGTTCTTC. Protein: CSAPRAGGYNEQFF.

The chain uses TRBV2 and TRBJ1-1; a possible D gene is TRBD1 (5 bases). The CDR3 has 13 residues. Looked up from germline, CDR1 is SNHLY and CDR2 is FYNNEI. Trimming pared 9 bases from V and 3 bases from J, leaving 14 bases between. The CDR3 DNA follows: TGTGCCAGTAACGAAGGGGTTCACACTGAAGCTTTCTTT. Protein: CASNEGVHTEAFF.

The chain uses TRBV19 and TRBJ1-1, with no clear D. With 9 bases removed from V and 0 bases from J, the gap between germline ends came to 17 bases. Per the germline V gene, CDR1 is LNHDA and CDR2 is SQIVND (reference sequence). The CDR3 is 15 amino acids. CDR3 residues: CASALGGALNTEAFF. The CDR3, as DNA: TGTGCCAGCGCTCTGGGAGGAGCTTTGAACACTGAAGCTTTCTTT.

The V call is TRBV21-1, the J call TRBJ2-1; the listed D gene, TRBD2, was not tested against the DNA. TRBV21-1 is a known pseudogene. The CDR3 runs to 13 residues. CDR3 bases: TGTGCCAGCAGCGCCACTAGATCCCATGAGCAGTTCTTC. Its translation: CASSATRSHEQFF.

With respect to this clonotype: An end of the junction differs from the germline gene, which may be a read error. In nucleotides, the CDR3 is TGCAGCGTTGAAGAAGACAGGGGCGAGGTTGGCTACACTTTC. Translation: CSVEEDRGEVGYTF. This rearrangement joins TRBV29-1 to TRBJ1-2; 8 bases agree with TRBD1. This CDR3 contains 14 residues. Germline V gene lookup returns CDR1 SQVTM and CDR2 ANQGSEA.

The CDR3 protein is CASSYHRGLRSYNEQFF. As DNA, the CDR3 is TGTGCCAGCAGTTACCATAGGGGACTCCGCTCCTACAATGAGCAGTTCTTC. V gene TRBV27 combines with J gene TRBJ2-1; a possible D gene is TRBD2 (6 bases). CDR3 length: 17 residues. Germline lookup yields CDR1 MNHEY and CDR2 SMNVEV (reference sequence). Trimming removed 4 bases at V and 0 bases at J, with 16 bases between.

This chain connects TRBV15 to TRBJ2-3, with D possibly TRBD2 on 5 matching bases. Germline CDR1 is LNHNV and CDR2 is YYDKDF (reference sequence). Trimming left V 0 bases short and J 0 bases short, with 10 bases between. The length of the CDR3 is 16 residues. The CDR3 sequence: CATSRDLAASTDTQYF. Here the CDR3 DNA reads TGTGCCACCAGCAGAGATCTAGCAGCTAGCACAGATACGCAGTATTTT.

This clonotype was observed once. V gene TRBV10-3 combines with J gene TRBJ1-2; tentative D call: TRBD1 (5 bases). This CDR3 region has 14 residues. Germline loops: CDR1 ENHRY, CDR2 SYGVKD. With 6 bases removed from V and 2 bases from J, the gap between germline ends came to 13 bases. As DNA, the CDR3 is TGTGCCATCAGGCAGCTGACAGCCAACTATGGCTACACCTTC. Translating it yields CAIRQLTANYGYTF.